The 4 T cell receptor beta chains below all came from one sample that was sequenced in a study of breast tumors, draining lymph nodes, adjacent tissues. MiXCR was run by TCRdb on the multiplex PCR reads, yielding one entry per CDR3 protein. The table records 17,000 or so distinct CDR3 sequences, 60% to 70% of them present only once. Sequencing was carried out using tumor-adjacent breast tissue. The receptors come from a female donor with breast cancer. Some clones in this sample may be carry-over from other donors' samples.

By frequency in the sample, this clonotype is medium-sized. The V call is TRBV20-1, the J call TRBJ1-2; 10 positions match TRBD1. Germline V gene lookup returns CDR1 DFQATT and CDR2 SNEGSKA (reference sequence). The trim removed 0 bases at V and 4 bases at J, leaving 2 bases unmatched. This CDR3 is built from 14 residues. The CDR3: CSAREGQGFYGYTF. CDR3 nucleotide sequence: TGCAGTGCTAGAGAGGGACAGGGGTTCTATGGCTACACCTTC.

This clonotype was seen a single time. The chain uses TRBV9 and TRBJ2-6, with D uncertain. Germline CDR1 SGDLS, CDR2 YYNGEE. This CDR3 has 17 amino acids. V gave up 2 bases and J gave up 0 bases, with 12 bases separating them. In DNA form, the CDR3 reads TGTGCCAGCAGCGTTGCCGGACGGAGCTCTGGGGCCAACGTCCTGACTTTC. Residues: CASSVAGRSSGANVLTF. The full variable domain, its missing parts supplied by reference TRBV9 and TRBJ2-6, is DSGVTQTPKHLITATGQRVTLRCSPRSGDLSVYWYQQSLDQGLQFLIQYYNGEERAKGNILERFSAQQFPDLHSELNLSSLELGDSALYFCASSVAGRSSGANVLTFGAGSRLTVL.

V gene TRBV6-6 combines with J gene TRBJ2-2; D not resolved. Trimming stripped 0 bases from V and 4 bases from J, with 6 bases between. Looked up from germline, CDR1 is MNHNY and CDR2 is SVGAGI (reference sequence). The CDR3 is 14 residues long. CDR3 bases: TGTGCCAGCAGTTACTCGGGCGTCACCGGGGAGCTGTTTTTT. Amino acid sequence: CASSYSGVTGELFF.

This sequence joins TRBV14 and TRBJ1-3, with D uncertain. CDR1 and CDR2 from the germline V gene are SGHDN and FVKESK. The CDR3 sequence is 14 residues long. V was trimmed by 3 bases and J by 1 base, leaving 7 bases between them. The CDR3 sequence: CASSHRSSGNTIYF. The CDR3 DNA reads TGTGCCAGCAGCCATCGGTCTTCTGGAAACACCATATATTTT.